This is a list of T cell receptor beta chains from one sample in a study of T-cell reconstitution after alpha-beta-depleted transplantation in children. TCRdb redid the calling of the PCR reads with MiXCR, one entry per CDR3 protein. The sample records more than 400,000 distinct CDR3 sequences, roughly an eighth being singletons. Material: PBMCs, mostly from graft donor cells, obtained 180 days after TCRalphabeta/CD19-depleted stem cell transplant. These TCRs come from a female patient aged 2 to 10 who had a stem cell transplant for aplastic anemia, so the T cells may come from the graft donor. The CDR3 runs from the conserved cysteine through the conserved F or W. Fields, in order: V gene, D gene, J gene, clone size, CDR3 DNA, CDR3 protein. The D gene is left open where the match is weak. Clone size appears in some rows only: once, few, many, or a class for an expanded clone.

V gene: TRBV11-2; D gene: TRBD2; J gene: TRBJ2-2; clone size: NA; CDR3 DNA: TGTGCCAGCAGCTCGGGACTAGCCAAGGCCGGGGAGCTGTTTTTT; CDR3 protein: CASSSGLAKAGELFF
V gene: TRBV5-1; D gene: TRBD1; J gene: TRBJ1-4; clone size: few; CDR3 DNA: TGCGCCAGCACCCAAGGGGGACAGGGGAATGAAAAACTGTTTTTT; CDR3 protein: CASTQGGQGNEKLFF
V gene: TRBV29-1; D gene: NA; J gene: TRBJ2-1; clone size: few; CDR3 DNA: TGCAGCGTTGAAGGAAGGGGATACAATGAGCAGTTCTTC; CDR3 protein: CSVEGRGYNEQFF
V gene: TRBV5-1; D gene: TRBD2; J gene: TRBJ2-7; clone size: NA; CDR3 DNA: TGCGCCAGCAGCTTGGTTTCTAGCGGGAGTACCGAGCAGTACTTC; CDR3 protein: CASSLVSSGSTEQYF
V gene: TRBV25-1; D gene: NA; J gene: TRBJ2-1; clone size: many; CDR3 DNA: TGTGCCAGCAGCCCCGGGGATCGGACACATGAGCAGTTCTTC; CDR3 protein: CASSPGDRTHEQFF
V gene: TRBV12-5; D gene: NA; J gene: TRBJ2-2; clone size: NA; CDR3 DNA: TGTGCTAGTGGTTTGTTAGGGACCGGGGAGCTGTTTTTT; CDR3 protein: CASGLLGTGELFF
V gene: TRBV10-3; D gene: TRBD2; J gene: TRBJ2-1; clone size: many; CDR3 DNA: TGTGCCATCAGTGAGACGCACCCAGCGGGAGGACTGACCTACAATGAGCAGTTCTTC; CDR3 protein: CAISETHPAGGLTYNEQFF
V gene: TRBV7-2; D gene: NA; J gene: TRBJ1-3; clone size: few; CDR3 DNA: TGTGCCAGCAGCCCGGGGTGGCGGAACACCATATATTTT; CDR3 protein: CASSPGWRNTIYF
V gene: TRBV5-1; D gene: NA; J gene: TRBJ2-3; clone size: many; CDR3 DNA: TGCGCCAGCAGCTTTGGGGGGGGGCGTACAGATACGCAGTATTTT; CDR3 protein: CASSFGGGRTDTQYF
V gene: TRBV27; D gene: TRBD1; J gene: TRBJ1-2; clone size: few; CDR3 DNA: TGTGCCAGCAGTCCCCGACAGGGGCGCGGGGTTTTCTATGGCTACACCTTC; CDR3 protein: CASSPRQGRGVFYGYTF